The 5 T cell receptor beta chains presented below share a single source sample, sequenced in a study of blood T cell repertoires in COVID-19. TCRdb's table, derived via immunoSEQ multiplex PCR, lists solely in-frame clones and lacks some. This sample carries roughly 110,000 clones, 89% of them seen once, and the ten largest clones take 4.9%. The sequencing input was peripheral blood. The receptors come from a man between 40 and 49 years old with active or convalescent COVID-19.

In this sample, this clone turned up a few times. The chain links TRBV4-1 to TRBJ1-5, with 9 positions matching TRBD1. V shed 5 bases and J 5 bases; nucleotides not matched to a gene: 4. This CDR3 is 14 amino acids long. Germline V gives CDR1 MGHRA, CDR2 YSYEKL. The CDR3 region has the DNA TGCGCCAGCAGCGAGACAGGGGGGGATCAGCCCCAGCATTTT. Translated, it gives CASSETGGDQPQHF.

This clone occurred once. V and J are TRBV6-2 or TRBV6-3 and TRBJ1-6, with 7 bases identical to TRBD1. The germline V gene has CDR1 MNHEY and CDR2 SVGEGT. This CDR3 comprises 15 residues. The V segment lost 6 bases and the J segment 7 bases; nucleotides outside the gene matches: 9. The CDR3 here is CASSLPGQLNSPLHF. CDR3 nucleotide sequence: TGTGCCAGCAGCCTACCGGGACAGCTAAATTCACCCCTCCACTTT.

This chain connects TRBV14 to TRBJ2-1, with 8 nucleotides matching TRBD2. This CDR3 has 15 residues. CDR1 and CDR2 (germline): SGHDN, FVKESK. Germline trimming cut 4 bases from V and 4 bases from J; bases unmatched to any gene: 6. CDR3 amino acids: CASSRSGAHYNEQFF. CDR3 sequence (DNA): TGTGCCAGCAGCCGTAGCGGGGCGCATTACAATGAGCAGTTCTTC.

V and J are TRBV18 and TRBJ2-3, with D unresolved. This CDR3 is built from 17 residues. V gave up 0 bases and J gave up 0 bases, with 13 bases separating them. Germline V gene data show CDR1 as KGHSH and CDR2 as LQKENI. This chain's CDR3 is CASSPPRATTSTDTQYF. The CDR3 DNA reads as TGTGCCAGCTCACCACCGAGAGCCACCACTAGCACAGATACGCAGTATTTT.

The V call is TRBV7-2, the J call TRBJ1-6, with a possible D match to TRBD1 (6 bases). V was clipped by 0 bases and J by 7 bases, with 13 bases between them. This CDR3 is built from 16 residues. Germline V gene lookup returns CDR1 SGHTA and CDR2 FQGNSA. CDR3 sequence: CASSLALGAVNSPLHF. CDR3 in DNA: TGTGCCAGCAGCTTAGCGCTGGGGGCGGTAAATTCACCCCTCCACTTT.